This TCR beta chain was recovered during a study of T cell responses to AZD1222 COVID-19 vaccine. Whole-study findings and limits: CD4 TCRs linked to vaccination spanned spike, dominating at 160-218 and 743-854.

The table came from immunoSEQ multiplex PCR; TCRdb's copy has only in-frame clones and leaves some out. The repertoire has some 140,000 clones, over 90% of them found once; the top ten carry about 5%. The CDR3 sequence is 13 residues long. J gave up 4 bases and V 7 bases, and 3 bases lay outside the gene matches. With regard to this clone: Its antigen is currently unknown.

The TCR was taken from an adult in good health. Sequencing was performed on peripheral blood, taken on day 0 of AZD1222 vaccination. The chain employs TRBV12-3 or TRBV12-4 and TRBJ2-2; 7 nucleotides align to TRBD1. DNA for the CDR3: TGTGCCAGCATTCGGGACAGCACCGGGGAGCTGTTTTTT. Encoded protein: CASIRDSTGELFF.